This TCR beta chain stems from a study of breast tumors, draining lymph nodes, adjacent tissues. In this sample, this clonotype turned up a few times. What it recognizes is unknown. Breast cancer patients provided tissue from their axillary draining lymph nodes. The CDR3 runs to 12 residues. Trimming at V came to 3 bases and at J to 13 bases, leaving 4 bases not matched to a gene. Germline loops: CDR1 KGHSH, CDR2 LQKENI. Broader study findings: The data were judged consistent with most tumor T cells coming from lymph node and expanding in tumor. Data only fit, rather than demonstrated, lymph node origin of most tumor T cells. Tumor repertoires ranked between lymph nodes and nontumor tissue in diversity, with V and J gene preferences.

TCRdb re-called the multiplex PCR reads through MiXCR, storing one row per CDR3 protein. The sample yields about 230,000 distinct CDR3 sequences, roughly 30% seen once. This receptor was taken from a female donor with breast cancer. Some clones in this sample may be carry-over from other donors' samples. The sequenced sample was axillary lymph node tissue. The chain is built from TRBV18 and TRBJ2-2, with 8 positions matching TRBD2. CDR3 in DNA: TGTGCCAGCTCACCCGGGGGGGGTCGGCTGTTTTTT. Amino acids: CASSPGGGRLFF.